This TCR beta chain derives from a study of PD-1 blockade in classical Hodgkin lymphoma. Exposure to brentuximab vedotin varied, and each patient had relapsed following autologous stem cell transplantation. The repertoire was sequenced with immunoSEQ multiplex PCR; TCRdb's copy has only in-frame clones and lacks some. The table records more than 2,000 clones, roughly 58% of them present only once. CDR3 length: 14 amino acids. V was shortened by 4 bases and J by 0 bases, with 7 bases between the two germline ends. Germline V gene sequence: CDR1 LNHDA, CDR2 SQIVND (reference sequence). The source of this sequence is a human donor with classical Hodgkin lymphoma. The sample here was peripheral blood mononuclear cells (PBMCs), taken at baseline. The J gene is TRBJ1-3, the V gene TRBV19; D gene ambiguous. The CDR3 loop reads CASSSSASGNTIYF. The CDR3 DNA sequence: TGTGCCAGTAGTAGCTCGGCCTCTGGAAACACCATATATTTT.